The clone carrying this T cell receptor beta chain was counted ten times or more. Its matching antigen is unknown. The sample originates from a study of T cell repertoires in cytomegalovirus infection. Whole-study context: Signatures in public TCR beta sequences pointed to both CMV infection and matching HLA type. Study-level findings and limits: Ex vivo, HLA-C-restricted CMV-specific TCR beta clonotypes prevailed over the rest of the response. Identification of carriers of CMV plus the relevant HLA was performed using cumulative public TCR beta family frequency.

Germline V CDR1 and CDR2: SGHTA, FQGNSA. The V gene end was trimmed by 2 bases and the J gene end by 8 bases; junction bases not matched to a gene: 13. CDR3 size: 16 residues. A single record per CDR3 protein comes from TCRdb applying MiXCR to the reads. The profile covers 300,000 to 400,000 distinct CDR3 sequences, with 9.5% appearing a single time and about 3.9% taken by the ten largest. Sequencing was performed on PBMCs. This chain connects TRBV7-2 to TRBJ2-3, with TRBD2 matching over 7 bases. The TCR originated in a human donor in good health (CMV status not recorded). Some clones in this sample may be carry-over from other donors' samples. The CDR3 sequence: CASSLSGTAGSSTQYF. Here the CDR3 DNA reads TGTGCCAGCAGCTTAAGCGGGACCGCCGGCTCAAGTACGCAGTATTTT.